This TCR beta chain was recovered during a study of human T cells and chemical hapten exposure. Germline loops: CDR1 SGHRS, CDR2 YFSETQ. Trimming cost V 4 bases and J 9 bases, with 17 bases left between them. There are 15 residues in the CDR3. Described time point: pre-sensitization, week 0. Treatment given: therapeutic diphenylcyclopropenone sensitization with weekly scalp DPC. TCRdb reanalysed the RACE reads using MiXCR and keeps one entry per CDR3 protein. The sample has approximately 52,000 distinct CDR3 sequences, 9.4% seen once. Study-wide results and limits: Expanded TCRs produced significantly more large CDR3 similarity clusters than controls did.

This clonotype has at least ten counts. Its antigen is currently unknown. The V gene is TRBV5-1, the J gene TRBJ1-6; tentative D call: TRBD1 (6 bases). The material sequenced was whole blood, taken in connection with sensitization to the hapten diphenylcyclopropenone (DPC). The sequence was obtained from a middle-aged woman with alopecia areata. Some clones in this sample may be carry-over from other donors' samples. The CDR3 sequence is CASSPWTAFGSPLHF. The CDR3, as DNA: TGCGCCAGCAGCCCTTGGACAGCCTTTGGTTCACCCCTCCACTTT.